Below, 26 T cell receptor beta chains from the same sample are listed, as sequenced in a study of response to subunit inactivated influenza vaccine. MiXCR was run by TCRdb on the RT-PCR reads, yielding one entry per CDR3 protein. The sample consists of 800,000 or so distinct CDR3 sequences, around 20% of them appearing once. This material consisted of PBMCs from blood, taken roughly 5 days after vaccination. These receptors were obtained from a man over 45 who received an inactivated influenza vaccine.

This clonotype was detected a few times. The chain links TRBV30 to TRBJ1-6; D is perhaps TRBD1 (6 bases). The ends were cut back, 1 base at V and 7 bases at J, with 8 bases in the middle. The CDR3 extends over 13 amino acids. Germline CDR1 reads GTSNPN; CDR2 reads SVGIG (reference sequence). The CDR3 is CAWSAGANSPLHF. The CDR3, as DNA: TGTGCCTGGAGTGCAGGGGCGAATTCACCCCTCCACTTT.

This clonotype was picked up a small number of times. The gene calls are TRBV5-1 and TRBJ2-7; TRBD1 matches 8 bases. The CDR3 covers 15 residues. Trimming cost V 0 bases and J 7 bases; bases outside gene matches: 9. Per the germline V gene, CDR1 is SGHRS and CDR2 is YFSETQ. CDR3 bases: TGCGCCAGCAGCTTGGGCCCTGGACAGGGCAGAGAGCAGTACTTC. Translated, it gives CASSLGPGQGREQYF.

This rearrangement joins TRBV20-1 to TRBJ2-7; D tentatively reads TRBD1 or TRBD2 (5 bases each). The V gene's germline CDR1 is DFQATT and CDR2 SNEGSKA (reference sequence). V was cut by 3 bases and J by 6 bases, with 15 bases left in between. This CDR3 has 13 residues. The CDR3 coding sequence is TGCAGTGCTAGTCCCGGGACCTCCGGCGAGCAGTACTTC. This codes for CSASPGTSGEQYF.

The chain joins TRBV7-6 to TRBJ2-7; 9 bases are shared with TRBD1. Germline-derived CDR1 and CDR2 are SGHVS and FNYEAQ. J lost 5 bases, V lost 5 bases, and 10 bases had no gene match. The CDR3 sequence is 15 residues long. The CDR3 DNA reads as TGTGCCAGCAGCCCCGGGACAGGGTCTGGCGACGAGCAGTACTTC. It translates to CASSPGTGSGDEQYF.

In its sample, this clonotype was seen many times. V usage is TRBV5-5 and J usage is TRBJ2-1; 15 bases line up with TRBD2. Germline loops: CDR1 SGHKS, CDR2 YYEKEE (reference sequence). The V segment lost 3 bases and the J segment 9 bases; nucleotides outside the gene matches: 7. This CDR3 is 16 amino acids long. The CDR3 sequence: CASSSGLAGGWGEQFF. The CDR3 nucleotides are TGTGCCAGCAGCTCTGGACTAGCGGGAGGGTGGGGTGAGCAGTTCTTC. Drawing the rest from reference TRBV5-5 and TRBJ2-1, the complete variable domain is DAGVTQSPTHLIKTRGQQVTLRCSPISGHKSVSWYQQVLGQGPQFIFQYYEKEERGRGNFPDRFSARQFPNYSSELNVNALLLGDSALYLCASSSGLAGGWGEQFFGPGTRLTVL.

This clonotype was detected only a few times. The rearrangement links TRBV20-1 to TRBJ1-2; no clear D. Germline V gives CDR1 DFQATT, CDR2 SNEGSKA (reference sequence). V gave up 6 bases and J gave up 5 bases, with 25 bases separating them. CDR3 length: 16 residues. CDR3 region: CSAAPQIAVRIYGYTF. CDR3 DNA: TGCAGTGCCGCTCCACAGATAGCCGTTAGAATTTATGGCTACACCTTC.

J is TRBJ1-5 and V is TRBV28; no definite D call. CDR1 and CDR2 (germline): MDHEN, SYDVKM. V was trimmed by 6 bases and J by 4 bases, leaving 10 bases between them. This CDR3 spans 13 amino acids. The CDR3: CASSPDLNQPQHF. The DNA for the CDR3 is TGTGCCAGCAGCCCAGACCTGAATCAGCCCCAGCATTTT.

This clonotype showed up many times. The V call is TRBV7-9, the J call TRBJ2-1; TRBD2 matches 7 bases. The trim removed 4 bases at V and 9 bases at J, leaving 9 bases unmatched. Germline loops: CDR1 SEHNR, CDR2 FQNEAQ (reference sequence). The CDR3 spans 14 residues. In DNA, the CDR3 is TGTGCCAGCAGCTCAGGACTAGGGGTCGGTGAGCAGTTCTTC. Translating gives CASSSGLGVGEQFF.

The CDR3 here is CASSLVGGEEKLFF. CDR3 DNA sequence: TGCGCCAGCAGCTTGGTAGGGGGCGAGGAAAAACTGTTTTTT. J is TRBJ1-4 and V is TRBV5-1; the match to TRBD1 covers 7 bases. This CDR3 spans 14 amino acids. Germline V gene data show CDR1 as SGHRS and CDR2 as YFSETQ. The ends lost 0 bases at V and 8 bases at J; junction bases unmatched: 4.

The chain is built from TRBV20-1 and TRBJ1-1; the D is unclear. The germline CDR1 and CDR2 sequences are DFQATT and SNEGSKA (reference sequence). The CDR3 loop spans 13 amino acids. With 0 bases removed from V and 7 bases from J, the gap between germline ends came to 12 bases. Here the CDR3 DNA reads TGCAGTGCTAGAGAAGCGGGTTCCAGTGAAGCTTTCTTT. It codes for CSAREAGSSEAFF.

The V and J genes are TRBV29-1 and TRBJ2-7; D possibly uses TRBD1 or TRBD2 (5 bases each). Deletions cut 6 bases from V and 0 bases from J, with 9 bases between. The CDR3 has 12 residues. In germline, CDR1 is SQVTM, CDR2 ANQGSEA. CDR3 region: CSVGPSSYEQYF. CDR3 coding DNA: TGCAGCGTGGGACCTAGCTCCTACGAGCAGTACTTC.

The rearrangement links TRBV27 to TRBJ1-2; a possible D gene is TRBD1 (6 bases). Trimming cost V 7 bases and J 8 bases, with 14 bases left between them. There are 12 residues in the CDR3. The germline CDR1 and CDR2 sequences are MNHEY and SMNVEV (reference sequence). The CDR3 reads CASKSTGMGYTF. In DNA form, the CDR3 reads TGTGCCAGCAAATCAACAGGGATGGGCTACACCTTC.

The V and J genes are TRBV6-4 and TRBJ1-2; 9 bases line up with TRBD1. The trim removed 10 bases at V and 8 bases at J, leaving 5 bases unmatched. CDR1 and CDR2 from the germline V gene are MRHNA and SNTAGT. The CDR3 extends over 11 amino acids. The CDR3 DNA is TGTGCCACCGGGACAGGGCGAGGCTACACCTTC. It yields the protein CATGTGRGYTF.

This clonotype occurred a few times. The chain employs TRBV6-1 and TRBJ1-3, with a possible D match to TRBD1 (6 bases). This CDR3 comprises 14 residues. V lost 7 bases and J lost 1, with 11 bases in between. Looked up from germline, CDR1 is MNHNS and CDR2 is SASEGT. Here the CDR3 reads CASTPDSSGNTIYF. In nucleotides, the CDR3 is TGTGCCAGCACCCCGGACAGTTCTGGAAACACCATATATTTT.

This clonotype showed up just a few times. The chain carries TRBV7-6 and TRBJ2-1; TRBD1 agrees at 9 bases. V trimming: 0 bases; J trimming: 15 bases; junction bases outside the gene matches: 15. Germline V gene sequence: CDR1 SGHVS, CDR2 FNYEAQ. The CDR3 has 16 amino acids. CDR3 sequence reads: CASSLARTGTGMVMFF. The CDR3 region has the DNA TGTGCCAGCAGCTTAGCGAGAACCGGGACAGGGATGGTAATGTTCTTC.

This rearrangement joins TRBV12-3 or TRBV12-4 to TRBJ1-5; possibly TRBD1 for D (5 bases). The CDR3 spans 16 residues. V gave up 1 base and J gave up 4 bases, with 14 bases separating them. CDR3 bases: TGTGCCAGCAGTTTAGGGGGGAGGGCGAGGAATCAGCCCCAGCATTTT. It translates to CASSLGGRARNQPQHF.

This clonotype was picked up a small number of times. The chain uses TRBV20-1 and TRBJ2-1; the D call may be TRBD1 or TRBD2 (6 bases each). The CDR3 totals 14 residues. V was clipped by 4 bases and J by 6 bases, with 16 bases between them. Looked up from germline, CDR1 is DFQATT and CDR2 is SNEGSKA (reference sequence). CDR3 region: CSANKGGWGNEQFF. CDR3 coding DNA: TGCAGTGCTAACAAGGGGGGCTGGGGCAATGAGCAGTTCTTC.

This clonotype was seen a few times. The chain carries TRBV28 and TRBJ2-3; 7 nucleotides match TRBD1. In germline, CDR1 is MDHEN, CDR2 SYDVKM. V was pared by 4 bases and J by 7 bases, with 2 bases of the junction left unmatched. The CDR3 is made up of 12 amino acids. As DNA, the CDR3 is TGTGCCAGCAGTTGGGACAGCCATACGCAGTATTTT. Translated: CASSWDSHTQYF.

The rearrangement uses TRBV6-1 and TRBJ2-5; D may be TRBD1 (6 bases). Trimming removed 5 bases at V and 5 bases at J, with 12 bases between. This CDR3 contains 13 residues. Germline-derived CDR1 and CDR2 are MNHNS and SASEGT. The CDR3: CASSPTGWETQYF. CDR3 coding DNA: TGTGCCAGCAGTCCTACAGGGTGGGAGACCCAGTACTTC.

CDR3 sequence reads: CASRAGGSIGELFF. The DNA of the CDR3 is TGTGCCAGCAGGGCAGGGGGTAGTATCGGGGAGCTGTTTTTT. J is TRBJ2-2 and V is TRBV2; TRBD1 aligns across 7 bases. The CDR3 is 14 amino acids. With V trimmed by 6 bases and J by 7 bases, 8 bases remained unmatched. Germline lookup yields CDR1 SNHLY and CDR2 FYNNEI. The full variable domain, in which reference TRBV2 and TRBJ2-2 provide the parts outside the CDR3, is EPEVTQTPSHQVTQMGQEVILRCVPISNHLYFYWYRQILGQKVEFLVSFYNNEISEKSEIFDDQFSVERPDGSNFTLKIRSTKLEDSAMYFCASRAGGSIGELFFGEGSRLTVL.

This chain links TRBV6-5 with TRBJ2-3, with a possible D match to TRBD1 (5 bases). V was pared by 0 bases and J by 0 bases, with 13 bases between. Germline CDR1 is MNHEY and CDR2 is SVGAGI. The CDR3 extends over 17 amino acids. The DNA of the CDR3 is TGTGCCAGCAGTTACTCGCAGGGCGAGATCAGCACAGATACGCAGTATTTT. Protein sequence: CASSYSQGEISTDTQYF.

This clonotype was seen a few times. This chain uses TRBV11-1 with TRBJ2-4, with 10 positions matching TRBD1. In germline, CDR1 is SGHAT, CDR2 FQDESV (reference sequence). The CDR3 consists of 15 residues. V lost 5 bases to trimming and J lost 7 bases; unmatched junction nucleotides: 8. This CDR3 is CASSRPSGQGNIQYF. The CDR3 nucleotides read TGTGCCAGCAGCCGTCCTTCGGGACAGGGGAACATTCAGTACTTC.

This clonotype turned up a few times. The rearrangement uses TRBV12-3 or TRBV12-4 and TRBJ1-5; D call uncertain. The CDR3 consists of 13 residues. Trimming removed 6 bases at V and 2 bases at J, with 8 bases between. The CDR3 DNA reads as TGTGCCAGCAGACTCGGTGGCAATCAGCCCCAGCATTTT. It yields the protein CASRLGGNQPQHF.

This clonotype was counted between two and nine times. This rearrangement joins TRBV20-1 to TRBJ1-1; no definite D call. The CDR3 spans 14 residues. In germline, CDR1 is DFQATT, CDR2 SNEGSKA (reference sequence). Trimming cost V 3 bases and J 0 bases, with 11 bases left between them. CDR3 amino acids: CSASPLEMNTEAFF. DNA for the CDR3: TGCAGTGCTAGCCCCCTAGAAATGAACACTGAAGCTTTCTTT.

This clonotype showed up just a few times. The CDR3 DNA sequence: TGTGCCAGCAGTTTTGCCCGCGGAACTAAAACAGATACGCAGTATTTT. It is translated as CASSFARGTKTDTQYF. The rearrangement links TRBV12-3 or TRBV12-4 to TRBJ2-3, with D unresolved. CDR3 length equals 16 residues. Trimming removed 3 bases at V and 3 bases at J, with 16 bases between.

This clonotype was observed a few times. The rearrangement uses TRBV10-2 and TRBJ1-3; TRBD1 is a possible D gene (5 bases). Per the germline V gene, CDR1 is WSHSY and CDR2 is SAAADI. This CDR3 comprises 15 residues. The V and J ends lost 2 bases and 2 bases respectively, with 10 bases between them. The CDR3 loop is CASSEVQGTGNTIYF. The CDR3 coding sequence is TGCGCCAGCAGTGAGGTTCAGGGCACTGGAAACACCATATATTTT.